These 13 T cell receptor beta chains were all obtained from the same sample, sequenced in a study of cytomegalovirus exposure and HLA in healthy donors. Repertoires were generated with immunoSEQ multiplex PCR, while TCRdb's copy carries only in-frame clones and drops some. The sample comprises some 76,000 clones, around 94% of which are singletons, and roughly 3.3% rests with the top ten. The sequenced sample consisted of PBMCs. Every receptor here comes from a young woman in good health and CMV-seropositive.

V gene TRBV28 combines with J gene TRBJ1-4, with TRBD1 matching 7 bases. Trimming cost V 5 bases and J 5 bases; bases outside gene matches: 8. The V gene's germline CDR1 is MDHEN and CDR2 SYDVKM. This CDR3 has 15 residues. The CDR3 DNA follows: TGTGCCAGCAGTCGGCTAACAGGGGTAAATGAAAAACTGTTTTTT. Translation: CASSRLTGVNEKLFF.

The J gene is TRBJ2-2, the V gene TRBV30; 8 bases map to TRBD1. The V segment lost 0 bases and the J segment 3 bases; nucleotides outside the gene matches: 3. Looked up from germline, CDR1 is GTSNPN and CDR2 is SVGIG (reference sequence). The CDR3 length is 15 residues. This CDR3 reads CAWSVRGQDTGELFF. In nucleotides, the CDR3 is TGTGCCTGGAGTGTACGGGGACAGGACACCGGGGAGCTGTTTTTT.

The chain uses TRBV13 and TRBJ2-5; D uncertain. Trimming cost V 3 bases and J 5 bases, with 4 bases left between them. CDR1 is PRHDT, CDR2 FYEKMQ, per germline (reference sequence). The CDR3 sequence is 11 residues long. DNA for the CDR3: TGTGCCAGCAGCTTGAGGGAGACCCAGTACTTC. Amino acid sequence: CASSLRETQYF.

The CDR3 sequence: CASSDGQGTDTQYF. CDR3 DNA: TGTGCCAGCAGTGACGGGCAGGGAACAGATACGCAGTATTTT. The chain employs TRBV6-4 and TRBJ2-3; TRBD1 might be the D (5 bases). V gave up 2 bases and J gave up 3 bases, with 9 bases separating them. CDR1 and CDR2 (germline): MRHNA, SNTAGT. This CDR3 is built from 14 residues.

This chain uses TRBV19 with TRBJ1-5; 12 positions agree with TRBD1. Germline values: CDR1 LNHDA, CDR2 SQIVND (reference sequence). The CDR3 loop spans 17 amino acids. V was clipped by 5 bases and J by 5 bases; unmatched bases: 10. The CDR3 DNA sequence: TGTGCCAGTAGTGCCGGGACAGGGGGCGCTTATTATCAGCCCCAGCATTTT. Residues: CASSAGTGGAYYQPQHF.

The chain links TRBV19 to TRBJ1-1, with TRBD1 matching 7 bases. This CDR3 spans 13 amino acids. From germline, CDR1 is LNHDA and CDR2 SQIVND (reference sequence). The V segment lost 3 bases and the J segment 5 bases; nucleotides outside the gene matches: 3. As DNA, the CDR3 is TGTGCCAGTAGTATCCGGGACAGAACTGAAGCTTTCTTT. Translating gives CASSIRDRTEAFF.

The V call is TRBV7-9, the J call TRBJ1-1; 11 bases are shared with TRBD1. Germline V gene sequence: CDR1 SEHNR, CDR2 FQNEAQ (reference sequence). This CDR3 is built from 14 residues. The junction had 1 base not matched to a gene; V was cut back by 3 bases and J by 4 bases. CDR3 DNA sequence: TGTGCCAGCAGCTTGGGACAGGGGGTCACTGAAGCTTTCTTT. Translating gives CASSLGQGVTEAFF.

The rearrangement joins TRBV10-3 to TRBJ2-5; possibly TRBD1 for D (5 bases). The germline V gene has CDR1 ENHRY and CDR2 SYGVKD. V shed 8 bases and J shed 4 bases, with 14 bases lying between them. The CDR3 is made up of 13 amino acids. In DNA, the CDR3 is TGTGCCATCGCCCGGAGTAGGGGAGAGACCCAGTACTTC. Protein sequence: CAIARSRGETQYF.

The V gene is TRBV11-2, the J gene TRBJ1-5; D may be TRBD1 (5 bases). CDR3 length equals 16 residues. Trimming removed 1 base from V and 1 base from J, with 11 bases in between. Germline values: CDR1 SGHAT, CDR2 FQNNGV. The CDR3 bases are TGTGCCAGCAGCTTAGGTAAGGGGCAGAGCAATCAGCCCCAGCATTTT. This translates into CASSLGKGQSNQPQHF.

The chain joins TRBV7-3 to TRBJ2-1, with 9 nucleotides matching TRBD1. Germline V gives CDR1 SGHTA, CDR2 FQGTGA. CDR3 length equals 15 residues. V lost 4 bases, J lost 4 bases, and 5 bases stayed unmatched. CDR3 nucleotides: TGTGCCAGCAGCTCAACAGGGGGCCCATACAATGAGCAGTTCTTC. Protein: CASSSTGGPYNEQFF.

CDR3 region: CAWSVRGRQPQHF. Written as DNA, the CDR3 is TGTGCCTGGAGTGTTCGGGGTCGGCAGCCCCAGCATTTT. The rearrangement joins TRBV30 to TRBJ1-5, with D unclear. Trimming stripped 0 bases from V and 7 bases from J, with 10 bases between. This CDR3 region has 13 residues. Germline assignment: CDR1 GTSNPN and CDR2 SVGIG (reference sequence).

This chain connects TRBV19 to TRBJ2-4; D ambiguous. V lost 3 bases and J 8 bases, leaving 8 bases between the germline ends. The germline V gene has CDR1 LNHDA and CDR2 SQIVND (reference sequence). The CDR3 contains 12 residues. CDR3 bases: TGTGCCAGTAGTATGATACTGGACATTCAGTACTTC. It encodes CASSMILDIQYF.

The chain is built from TRBV6-5 and TRBJ1-4; the D gene is possibly TRBD1 (5 bases). Looked up from germline, CDR1 is MNHEY and CDR2 is SVGAGI. Trimming took 1 base from V and 7 from J, leaving 13 bases between them. The CDR3 spans 15 residues. The CDR3 DNA sequence: TGTGCCAGCAGTTACTTCAGGGAGGGTGGTGAAAAACTGTTTTTT. Its translation is CASSYFREGGEKLFF.